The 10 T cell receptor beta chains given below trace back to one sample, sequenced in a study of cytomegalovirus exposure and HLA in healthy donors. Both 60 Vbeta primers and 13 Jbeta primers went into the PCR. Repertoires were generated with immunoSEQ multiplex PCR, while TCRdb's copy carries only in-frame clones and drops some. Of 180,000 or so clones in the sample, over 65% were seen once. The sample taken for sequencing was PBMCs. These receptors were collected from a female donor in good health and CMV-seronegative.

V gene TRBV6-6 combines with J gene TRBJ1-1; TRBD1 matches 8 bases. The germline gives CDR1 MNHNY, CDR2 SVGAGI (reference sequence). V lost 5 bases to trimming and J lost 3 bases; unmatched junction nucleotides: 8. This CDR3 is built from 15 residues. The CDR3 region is CASSVTGGRDTEAFF. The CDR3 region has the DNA TGTGCCAGCAGTGTTACAGGGGGGAGGGACACTGAAGCTTTCTTT.

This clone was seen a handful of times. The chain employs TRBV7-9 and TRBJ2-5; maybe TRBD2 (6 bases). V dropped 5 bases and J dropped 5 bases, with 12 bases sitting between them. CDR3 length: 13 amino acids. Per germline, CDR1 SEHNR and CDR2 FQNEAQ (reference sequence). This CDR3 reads CASSPTGRETQYF. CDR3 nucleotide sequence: TGTGCCAGCAGCCCGACGGGGAGGGAGACCCAGTACTTC.

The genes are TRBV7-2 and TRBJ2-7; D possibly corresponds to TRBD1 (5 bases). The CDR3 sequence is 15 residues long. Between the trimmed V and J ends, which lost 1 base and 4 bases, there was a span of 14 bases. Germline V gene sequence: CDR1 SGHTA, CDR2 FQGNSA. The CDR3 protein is CASSLVAQGGYEQYF. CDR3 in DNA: TGTGCCAGCAGCTTAGTTGCTCAGGGTGGGTACGAGCAGTACTTC.

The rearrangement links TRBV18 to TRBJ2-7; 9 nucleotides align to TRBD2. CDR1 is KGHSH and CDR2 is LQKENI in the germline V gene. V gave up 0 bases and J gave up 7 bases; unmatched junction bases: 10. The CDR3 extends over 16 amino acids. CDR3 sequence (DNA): TGTGCCAGCTCACCACCGGCGGCGGGGGGGCCGAAAGAGCAGTACTTC. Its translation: CASSPPAAGGPKEQYF.

The CDR3 region has the DNA TGTGCCAGCTCAACGATGGCAGGAGGTAGTGAAAAACTGTTTTTT. Amino acids: CASSTMAGGSEKLFF. This rearrangement joins TRBV18 to TRBJ1-4; no clear D gene. The germline CDR1 and CDR2 sequences are KGHSH and LQKENI. Trimming took off 5 bases at V and 7 bases at J, with 17 bases between the two ends. This CDR3 has 15 amino acids.

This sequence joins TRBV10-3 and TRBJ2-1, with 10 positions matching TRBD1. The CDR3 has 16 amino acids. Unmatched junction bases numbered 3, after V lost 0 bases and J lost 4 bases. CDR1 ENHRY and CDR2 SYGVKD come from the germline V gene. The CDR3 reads CAISESTGGRYNEQFF. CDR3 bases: TGTGCCATCAGTGAGTCGACAGGGGGCCGGTACAATGAGCAGTTCTTC.

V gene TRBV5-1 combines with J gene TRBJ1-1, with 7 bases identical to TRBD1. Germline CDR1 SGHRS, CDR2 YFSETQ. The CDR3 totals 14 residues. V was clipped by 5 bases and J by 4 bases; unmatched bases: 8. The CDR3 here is CASRGGQVFTEAFF. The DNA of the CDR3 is TGCGCCAGCAGAGGTGGACAGGTCTTCACTGAAGCTTTCTTT. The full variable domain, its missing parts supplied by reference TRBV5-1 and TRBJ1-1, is KAGVTQTPRYLIKTRGQQVTLSCSPISGHRSVSWYQQTPGQGLQFLFEYFSETQRNKGNFPGRFSGRQFSNSRSEMNVSTLELGDSALYLCASRGGQVFTEAFFGQGTRLTVV.

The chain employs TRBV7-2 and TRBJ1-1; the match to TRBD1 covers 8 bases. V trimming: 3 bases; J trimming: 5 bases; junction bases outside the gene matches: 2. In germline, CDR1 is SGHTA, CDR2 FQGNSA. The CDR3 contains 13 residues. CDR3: CASSFRGQTEAFF. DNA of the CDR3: TGTGCCAGCAGCTTCAGGGGGCAAACTGAAGCTTTCTTT.

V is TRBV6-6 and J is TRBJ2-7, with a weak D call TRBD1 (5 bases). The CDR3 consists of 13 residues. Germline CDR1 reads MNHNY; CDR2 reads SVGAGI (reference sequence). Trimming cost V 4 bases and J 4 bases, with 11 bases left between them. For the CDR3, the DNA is TGTGCCAGCAGTTCCTCGGACATATACGAGCAGTACTTC. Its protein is CASSSSDIYEQYF.

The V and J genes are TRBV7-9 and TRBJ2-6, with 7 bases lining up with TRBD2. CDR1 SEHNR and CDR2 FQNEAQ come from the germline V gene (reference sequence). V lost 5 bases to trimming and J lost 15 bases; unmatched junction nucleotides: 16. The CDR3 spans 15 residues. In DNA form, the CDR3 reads TGTGCCAGCAGCCTCCGGGGTTCTGTGGGGAGGGGCCTGACTTTC. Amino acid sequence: CASSLRGSVGRGLTF.